The following is a T cell receptor (beta chain) sequence with its context. CDR3 length: 15 amino acids. Per germline, CDR1 SGDLS and CDR2 YYNGEE. V lost 2 bases to trimming and J lost 5 bases; unmatched junction nucleotides: 4. The data derive from a study of blood T cell repertoires in COVID-19. Across the study: Italy, Spain and the United States were the sources of the convalescent and acute COVID-19 samples. The analysed material was cDNA or gDNA that came from T cells, B-cell-depleted T cells, or PBMCs.

The method was immunoSEQ multiplex PCR; TCRdb's version includes in-frame clones alone and lacks a portion of them. The sample includes about 220,000 clones, around 90% of them seen just once. The age range of participants was about 18 to 100 years, with residence in approximately 25 US areas. The sequencing input was PBMCs or T cells enriched from blood (not recorded which). This TCR was sampled from a young woman who had recovered from COVID-19. The chain is built from TRBV9 and TRBJ2-3; 11 nucleotides align to TRBD2. The CDR3 DNA is TGTGCCAGCAGCGTTACTAGCGGGGGAGGAGATACGCAGTATTTT. Translation gives CASSVTSGGGDTQYF.